This section outlines one TCR beta chain sequence together with its context. Its antigen is not identified. The data stem from a study of CXCR3-negative and CXCR3-positive naive CD8 T cells. Findings and limits, study-wide: Freshly isolated PBMCs were used in most assays, given partial CXCR3 loss after freezing. Both naive subsets showed comparably high diversity, and memory CD8+ cells showed much lower diversity.

Triplicate sorts of about 300,000 cells per CD8+ subset. The authors gated naive CD8+ T cells as CD45RO-CCR7+CD27+CD95-. With UMI labels, 5' RACE was used to prepare the TRB cDNA libraries. TCRdb reprocessed the 5' RACE reads and reports one entry per CDR3 protein, with no DNA. This repertoire includes some 130,000 distinct CDR3 sequences. Germline CDR1 SGHDN, CDR2 FVKESK. This CDR3 has 13 amino acids. This receptor was obtained from a human donor in good health. Some clones in this sample may be carry-over from other donors' samples. The source material was naive CXCR3- CD8+ T cells from blood. Subset of the sample: CD45RO-CCR7+CD27+CD95- naive CD8+ T cells lacking CXCR3 (TNR3-). The rearrangement joins TRBV14 to TRBJ2-7. CDR3 residues: CASSLTFSYEQYF.